This TCR beta chain emerged from a study of T cell repertoires in cytomegalovirus infection (dated by TCRdb to the late 2010s). Looking at the study overall: Peptide stimulations targeted recently identified HLA-C-restricted CMV epitopes, whose presentation resists viral immunomodulation, together with well-studied HLA-B-restricted epitopes. Donor HLA type was relevant to the analysis, as public TCR beta signatures indicated carriage of CMV infection together with the matching HLA type. The paper's findings and limits, for the study overall: In both this cohort and an independent cohort of some 380 donors, the cumulative frequency of public TCR beta family members distinguished carriers of CMV infection plus the relevant HLA type. The ex vivo response was dominated by HLA-C-restricted CMV-specific TCR beta clonotypes, which also provided the single most frequent clonotype in two of eight donors.

For this clonotype: This receptor's antigen is unknown. No per-base quality is available; no much larger clone lies one base away.

Reads for this sample came from an Illumina HiSeq 1500. TCRdb reworked the public reads: Q25 trimming with fastp, MiXCR clone assembly, productive beta chains retained. Every distinct CDR3 protein forms one entry, paired with its most common genes and DNA. Recorded for this sample are 300,000 to 400,000 distinct CDR3 sequences; 29% of them occurred a single time. The top ten clones comprise 20% of the sample. Per the publication, the treatment or condition label means: in vitro stimulation with specific CMV peptide epitopes to enrich CMV-specific T cells. The CDR3 goes from the cysteine to the phenylalanine over 16 residues. Only CDR3 DNA remains: 48 bases, in frame from the first base. The germline V gene (reference sequence) gives CDR1 as SEHNR and CDR2 as FQNEAQ. For this chain, trimming is 5 bases at the V end and 5 bases at the J end, and the number of junction bases without a gene match is 10.

The chain uses TRBV7-9 and TRBJ2-7, and TRBD2 aligns with 12 junction nucleotides. The sequencing here drew on cultured PBMCs, taken from culture after CMV antigen stimulation. This sequence originates from a human donor in good health (CMV status not recorded). Some clones in this sample may be carry-over from other donors' samples. In nucleotides, the sequence is TGTGCCAGCAGCCCCCCGCGACTAGCGGGAGTCCACGAGCAGTACTTC. It is translated as CASSPPRLAGVHEQYF.